Below, 20 T cell receptor beta chains from the same sample are listed, as sequenced in a study of blood T cell repertoires in COVID-19. The data were produced by immunoSEQ multiplex PCR, yet TCRdb's version contains in-frame clones alone and is incomplete. The table records roughly 170,000 clones, 65% to 85% of them present only once. Source material: PBMCs or T cells enriched from blood (not recorded which). These receptors came from a woman aged 50 to 60 in a cohort exposed to, infected with or recovered from COVID-19 (not recorded which).

Worth noting for this clone: At one boundary the junction diverges from the germline segment, which might be a read error. This chain connects TRBV6-5 to TRBJ1-5; D possibly corresponds to TRBD1 (6 bases). This CDR3 is built from 14 residues. Germline V gives CDR1 MNHEY, CDR2 SVGAGI. For the CDR3, the DNA is TGTGCCACCCGAACAGGGTATAGCAATCAGCCCCAGCACTTT. Protein: CATRTGYSNQPQHF.

The V and J genes are TRBV19 and TRBJ1-5; D gene unclear. The CDR3 extends over 13 amino acids. Trimming cost V 5 bases and J 6 bases, with 11 bases left between them. Germline-derived CDR1 and CDR2 are LNHDA and SQIVND (reference sequence). As DNA, the CDR3 is TGTGCCAGTAGTCCCATACTGCCTCAGCCCCAGCATTTT. Amino acid sequence: CASSPILPQPQHF.

V usage is TRBV5-4 and J usage is TRBJ1-2; no clear D gene. Between the trimmed V and J ends, which lost 6 bases and 4 bases, there was a span of 16 bases. The CDR3 extends over 14 amino acids. The germline V gene encodes CDR1 SGHNT and CDR2 YYREEE (reference sequence). CDR3 region: CASIDGGGSYGYTF. The CDR3 DNA follows: TGTGCCAGCATTGATGGCGGTGGGAGCTATGGCTACACCTTC.

This chain links TRBV6-5 with TRBJ2-7, with D possibly matching TRBD2 (5 bases). The CDR3 loop spans 13 amino acids. Germline values: CDR1 MNHEY, CDR2 SVGAGI. The ends were cut back, 4 bases at V and 3 bases at J, with 10 bases in the middle. As DNA, the CDR3 is TGTGCCAGCAGTTCCGGGGTCTTCTACGAGCAGTACTTC. This gives the protein CASSSGVFYEQYF.

This chain links TRBV7-2 with TRBJ1-5; TRBD1 aligns across 11 bases. CDR1 is SGHTA, CDR2 FQGNSA, per germline. This CDR3 is 14 amino acids long. J lost 7 bases, V lost 6 bases, and 5 bases had no gene match. The CDR3 DNA reads as TGTGCCAGCAGGGGACAGGGGGGGAACCAGCCCCAGCATTTT. Its protein product is CASRGQGGNQPQHF.

The chain is built from TRBV5-1 and TRBJ1-4; 8 bases agree with TRBD1. V trimming: 3 bases; J trimming: 7 bases; junction bases outside the gene matches: 8. This CDR3 has 15 amino acids. Germline CDR1 and CDR2: SGHRS and YFSETQ. For the CDR3, the DNA is TGCGCCAGCAGCTCGCTGGGACAGGAGGGTGAAAAACTGTTTTTT. Amino acids: CASSSLGQEGEKLFF.

The V and J genes are TRBV5-4 and TRBJ1-4, with a tentative D call TRBD1 (5 bases). The CDR3 is 14 amino acids. In germline, CDR1 is SGHNT, CDR2 YYREEE (reference sequence). The V gene lost 4 bases and the J gene lost 4 bases, with 11 bases spanning the gap. This chain's CDR3 is CASSPDSYNEKLFF. Written as DNA, the CDR3 is TGTGCCAGCAGCCCTGACAGCTATAATGAAAAACTGTTTTTT. Complete variable domain (other parts from reference TRBV5-4 and TRBJ1-4): ETGVTQSPTHLIKTRGQQVTLRCSSQSGHNTVSWYQQALGQGPQFIFQYYREEENGRGNFPPRFSGLQFPNYSSELNVNALELDDSALYLCASSPDSYNEKLFFGSGTQLSVL.

This sequence joins TRBV9 and TRBJ1-5, with D hard to call. Germline V lookup: CDR1 SGDLS, CDR2 YYNGEE. With 4 bases removed from V and 5 bases from J, the gap between germline ends came to 19 bases. The CDR3 loop spans 16 amino acids. CDR3 DNA: TGTGCCAGCAGCCCCCCCCGTCAGGTAACGCATCAGCCCCAGCATTTT. It is translated as CASSPPRQVTHQPQHF.

This clone was counted a few times. V is TRBV27 and J is TRBJ2-1; 7 positions match TRBD2. CDR3 length: 16 amino acids. After removal of 3 bases from V and 1 base from J, the junction contained 6 bases not matched to a gene. Germline assignment: CDR1 MNHEY and CDR2 SMNVEV (reference sequence). CDR3 protein: CASSFSERGSYNEQFF. CDR3 sequence (DNA): TGTGCCAGCAGTTTCTCTGAGCGGGGTTCCTACAATGAGCAGTTCTTC.

This clone was detected only once. The chain combines TRBV28 with TRBJ1-6; 7 bases agree with TRBD1. Germline trimming cut 6 bases from V and 7 bases from J; bases unmatched to any gene: 9. Germline V gives CDR1 MDHEN, CDR2 SYDVKM. The CDR3 spans 15 residues. The CDR3 is CASRRSGGLNSPLHF. The CDR3 region has the DNA TGTGCCAGCAGAAGATCAGGGGGTCTCAATTCACCCCTCCACTTT.

The V gene is TRBV7-3, the J gene TRBJ2-1, with 7 bases identical to TRBD2. The germline V gene encodes CDR1 SGHTA and CDR2 FQGTGA. V shed 5 bases, J shed 9 bases, and the junction held 10 bases outside the gene matches. CDR3 length: 14 residues. In DNA form, the CDR3 reads TGTGCCAGCAGCGGGGCGGGGGTATTCAGTGAGCAGTTCTTC. Its translation: CASSGAGVFSEQFF.

V is TRBV18 and J is TRBJ1-1, with TRBD1 identical over 7 bases. The CDR3 has 13 residues. V lost 3 bases and J lost 7; bases outside the gene matches: 5. The germline V gene encodes CDR1 KGHSH and CDR2 LQKENI. The CDR3 loop reads CASSPSRDSEAFF. In nucleotides, the CDR3 is TGTGCCAGCTCACCCTCAAGGGACAGTGAAGCTTTCTTT.

Comment on this clone: The sample carries other DNA sequences with the same CDR3. This chain joins TRBV14 and TRBJ1-1, with a weak D call TRBD1 (5 bases). V lost 1 base to trimming and J lost 3 bases, with 6 bases between them. There are 13 residues in the CDR3. The V gene's germline CDR1 is SGHDN and CDR2 FVKESK. The CDR3 sequence: CASSQGQHTEAFF. The CDR3 coding sequence is TGTGCCAGCAGCCAAGGACAGCACACTGAAGCTTTCTTT.

The V gene is TRBV19, the J gene TRBJ2-2, with TRBD2 identical over 7 bases. Germline V gives CDR1 LNHDA, CDR2 SQIVND (reference sequence). This CDR3 region has 16 residues. The V segment lost 4 bases and the J segment 6 bases; nucleotides outside the gene matches: 11. The DNA for the CDR3 is TGTGCCAGTAGTACATACGGGGGGATCCTTGCCGGGGAGCTGTTTTTT. This sequence encodes CASSTYGGILAGELFF.

This clone was picked up a small number of times. CDR3 coding DNA: TGTGCCACCTCAAATCACATTTTGGGCACAGATACGCAGTATTTT. Its translation: CATSNHILGTDTQYF. The gene calls are TRBV15 and TRBJ2-3; D gene uncertain. The ends were cut back, 8 bases at V and 1 base at J, with 16 bases in the middle. CDR1 LNHNV and CDR2 YYDKDF come from the germline V gene (reference sequence). CDR3 size: 15 residues.

The chain has TRBV18 and TRBJ2-1; maybe TRBD1 (5 bases). V was trimmed by 4 bases and J by 5 bases, leaving 6 bases between them. The CDR3 runs 12 residues. CDR1 is KGHSH and CDR2 is LQKENI in the germline V gene. The CDR3 spells CASSQQDNEQFF. In DNA form, the CDR3 reads TGTGCCAGCTCACAACAGGACAATGAGCAGTTCTTC.

This chain connects TRBV28 to TRBJ2-3, with unresolved D. The germline V gene encodes CDR1 MDHEN and CDR2 SYDVKM. V lost 5 bases and J 3 bases, leaving 6 bases between the germline ends. The CDR3 is 12 amino acids. CDR3 sequence reads: CASSVQTDTQYF. For the CDR3, the DNA is TGTGCCAGCAGTGTCCAAACAGATACGCAGTATTTT.

The rearrangement uses TRBV7-3 and TRBJ2-1; D might be TRBD2 (7 bases). Germline-derived CDR1 and CDR2 are SGHTA and FQGTGA. The CDR3 spans 14 residues. The V end lost 2 bases, the J end lost 5 bases, and 10 bases lay between the germline ends. The CDR3 DNA is TGTGCCAGCAGCTTAGCGGGGGCGAACAATGAGCAGTTCTTC. Protein: CASSLAGANNEQFF.

The chain recombines TRBV2 with TRBJ1-4, with D possibly TRBD1 on 5 matching bases. The germline V gene encodes CDR1 SNHLY and CDR2 FYNNEI. Trimming stripped 7 bases from V and 7 bases from J, with 13 bases between. The CDR3 loop spans 13 amino acids. This CDR3 reads CASKQTASEKLFF. The CDR3 nucleotides are TGTGCCAGCAAACAGACAGCGAGTGAAAAACTGTTTTTT.

The J gene is TRBJ1-5, the V gene TRBV7-9; 11 nucleotides agree with TRBD1. The CDR3 spans 16 residues. Germline CDR1 and CDR2: SEHNR and FQNEAQ (reference sequence). Trimming took 1 base from V and 3 from J; bases not matched to a gene: 2. CDR3 in amino acids: CASSLEGQGVNQPQHF. The DNA for the CDR3 is TGTGCCAGCAGCTTAGAGGGACAGGGGGTCAATCAGCCCCAGCATTTT.